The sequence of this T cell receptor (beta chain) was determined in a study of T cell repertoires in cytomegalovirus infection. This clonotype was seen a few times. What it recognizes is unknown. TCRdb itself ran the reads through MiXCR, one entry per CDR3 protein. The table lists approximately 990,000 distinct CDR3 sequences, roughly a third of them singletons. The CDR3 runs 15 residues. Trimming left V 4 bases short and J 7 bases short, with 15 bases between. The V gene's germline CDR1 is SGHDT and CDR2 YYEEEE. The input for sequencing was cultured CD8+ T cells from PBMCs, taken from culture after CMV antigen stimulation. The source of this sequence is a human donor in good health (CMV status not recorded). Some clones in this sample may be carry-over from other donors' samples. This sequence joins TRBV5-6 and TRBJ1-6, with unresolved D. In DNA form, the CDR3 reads TGTGCCAGCAGCGGAGGTGGGGAGAGGAATTCACCCCTCCACTTT. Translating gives CASSGGGERNSPLHF.